The present TCR beta chain was sequenced within a study of cytomegalovirus exposure and HLA in healthy donors. The overall study: One earlier analysis, a look at around 180 million T cells, found 100 million to 130 million unique TCR beta sequences. General study points: The study found most TCR sequences rare, yet found some public TCRs in many donors. It was reported in a later analysis that an Asian-associated ancestry cluster showed fewer N-insertions than the roughly 660-donor mean. A previous analysis found most TCR beta V segments productive roughly 90% or roughly 30% of the time.

The CDR3 consists of 15 residues. V was shortened by 0 bases and J by 8 bases, with 11 bases between the two germline ends. CDR1 and CDR2 (germline): SGHVS, FQNEAQ. It was with 60 Vbeta and 13 Jbeta primers that the PCR ran. Generated by immunoSEQ multiplex PCR, the TCRdb table keeps only in-frame clones and is missing some. There are about 190,000 clones in the sample; approximately 70% occur only once, and about 1.7% lies in the top ten. This clone was counted a few times. No antigen is known for it. The chain uses TRBV7-8 and TRBJ1-6, with TRBD1 as a possible D gene (5 bases). The material sequenced was PBMCs. The sequence came from a woman in her thirties in good health and CMV-seronegative. As DNA, the CDR3 is TGTGCCAGCAGCTTAGCAGACAGCCCACATTCACCCCTCCACTTT. As protein: CASSLADSPHSPLHF.